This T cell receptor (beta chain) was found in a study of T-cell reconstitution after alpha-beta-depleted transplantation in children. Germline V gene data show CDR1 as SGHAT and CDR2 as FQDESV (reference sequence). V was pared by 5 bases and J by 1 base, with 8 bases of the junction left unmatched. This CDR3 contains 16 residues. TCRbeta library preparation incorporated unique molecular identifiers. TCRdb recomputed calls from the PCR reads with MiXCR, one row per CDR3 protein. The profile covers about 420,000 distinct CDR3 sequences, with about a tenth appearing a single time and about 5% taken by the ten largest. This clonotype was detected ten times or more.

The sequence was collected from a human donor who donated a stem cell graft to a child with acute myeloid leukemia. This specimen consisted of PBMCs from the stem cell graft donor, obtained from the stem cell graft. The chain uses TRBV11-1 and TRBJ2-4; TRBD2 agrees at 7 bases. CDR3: CASSHNGRSAKNIQYF. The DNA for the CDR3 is TGTGCCAGCAGCCATAACGGGAGGTCGGCCAAAAACATTCAGTACTTC.